This TCR beta chain was found in a study of identical twins. After template switching added a universal primer site, the resulting cDNA carried unique molecular identifiers. TCRdb redid the calling of the 5' RACE reads with MiXCR, one entry per CDR3 protein. Of 700,000 to 950,000 distinct CDR3 sequences in the sample, 9% to 15% were seen once. Study observations and caveats: Fewer insertions marked abundant cord blood beta clonotypes; young adult naive trended weakly, memory not at all.

CDR3 length equals 14 residues. The germline gives CDR1 LGHNA, CDR2 YNFKEQ. The J segment lost 2 bases and the V segment lost 8 bases, leaving 5 bases of the junction unmatched. This clonotype was observed at least ten times. Its antigen is still unknown. A further study also used this sample, focusing on yellow fever vaccine responses in identical twins.

This clonotype was sampled from a woman aged 18 to 35 in good health. The sequencing sample was made of PBMCs. The chain links TRBV4-2 to TRBJ2-3; 9 nucleotides match TRBD2. CDR3 sequence (DNA): TGTGCCAGCCGACAGCGGGGGGACACAGATACGCAGTATTTT. It is translated as CASRQRGDTDTQYF.